This T cell receptor beta chain was sequenced during a study of regulatory T cells in long-lasting Graves disease. Findings and limits, study-wide: Only a small sample size was used, which may have cut accuracy. It was peripheral blood alone, not thyroid tissue, that was studied. A greater number of public clonotypes (around 2,700) was shared by persistent patients than by new patients (around 1,000).

Time point in this sample: persistent/refractory GD, antithyroid drugs over 5 years with positive TRAb. Extracted RNA from PBMCs served as the source of the TCR library. Peripheral blood, Nine milliliters per patient, was collected in EDTA tubes. Library construction for TCR beta used iRepertoire HTBI primers and Arm-PCR of CDR3 regions. TCRdb called the multiplex PCR reads again in MiXCR, with one record for every CDR3 protein. The top ten clones hold about an eighth of a sample with around 460,000 distinct CDR3 sequences, approximately 23% of them seen once. For this clonotype: Antigen: not known.

Germline CDR1 SGHTA, CDR2 FQGTGA. The CDR3 loop spans 15 amino acids. Trimming stripped 6 bases from V and 0 bases from J, with 14 bases between. The chain has TRBV7-3 and TRBJ1-1, with a tentative D call TRBD1 (5 bases). The sequencing used peripheral blood mononuclear cells (PBMCs), collected when the disease was refractory, from a patient treated with antithyroid drugs. The sequence was obtained from a female donor with Graves disease. The CDR3 sequence: CASSYSETVNTEAFF. The CDR3 nucleotides read TGTGCCAGCAGTTACTCCGAGACAGTGAACACTGAAGCTTTCTTT.